These 2 T cell receptor beta chains came from one sample sequenced in a study of regulatory T cells in long-lasting Graves disease. Investigators prepared the TCR beta libraries by applying iRepertoire HTBI primers and Arm-PCR of CDR3 regions. TCRdb reprocessed the multiplex PCR reads via MiXCR and lists one record per CDR3 protein. The sample carries about 220,000 distinct CDR3 sequences, 15% to 20% recorded once. Documented time point: newly diagnosed GD, antithyroid drugs for less than 3 months. TCR sequences were obtained from RNA taken from PBMCs. These data were likewise used in another study, on T cells in Graves' hyperthyroidism and ophthalmopathy.

Sequencing used peripheral blood mononuclear cells (PBMCs), obtained at new diagnosis, from a patient treated with antithyroid drugs. These receptors were taken from a woman in her twenties or thirties with Graves disease.

This clonotype was detected ten times or more. The chain recombines TRBV5-5 with TRBJ2-7; 8 bases map to TRBD2. Germline CDR1 reads SGHKS; CDR2 reads YYEKEE (reference sequence). The CDR3 spans 15 residues. Germline trimming cut 2 bases from V and 6 bases from J; bases unmatched to any gene: 10. CDR3 coding DNA: TGTGCCAGCAGCTTTGGACTAGCACACCACGGCGAGCAGTACTTC. Protein product: CASSFGLAHHGEQYF.

The sample holds many counts of this clonotype. The CDR3 protein is CASRGAGTDNQPQHF. CDR3 sequence (DNA): TGTGCCAGCAGGGGAGCCGGGACGGATAATCAGCCCCAGCATTTT. The V gene is TRBV28, the J gene TRBJ1-5; tentatively, D is TRBD1 (5 bases). From germline, CDR1 is MDHEN and CDR2 SYDVKM. This CDR3 comprises 15 residues. With 6 bases removed from V and 4 bases from J, the gap between germline ends came to 16 bases.